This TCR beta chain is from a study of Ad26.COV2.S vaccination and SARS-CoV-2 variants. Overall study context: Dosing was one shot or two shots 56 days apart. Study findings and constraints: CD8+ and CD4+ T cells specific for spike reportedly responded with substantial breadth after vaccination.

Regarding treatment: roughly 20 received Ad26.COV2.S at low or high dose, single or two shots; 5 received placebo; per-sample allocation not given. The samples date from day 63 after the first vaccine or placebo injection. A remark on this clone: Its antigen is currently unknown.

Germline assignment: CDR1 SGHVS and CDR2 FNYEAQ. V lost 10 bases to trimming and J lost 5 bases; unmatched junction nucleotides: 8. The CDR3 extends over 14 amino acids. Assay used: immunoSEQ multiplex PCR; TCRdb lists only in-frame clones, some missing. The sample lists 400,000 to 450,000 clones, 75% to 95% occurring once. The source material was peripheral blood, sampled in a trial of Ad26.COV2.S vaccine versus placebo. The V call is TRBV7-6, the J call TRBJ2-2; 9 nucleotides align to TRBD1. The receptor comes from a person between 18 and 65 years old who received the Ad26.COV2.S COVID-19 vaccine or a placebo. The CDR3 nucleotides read TGTGCCATAGGGACAGGGCGAGAGACCGGGGAGCTGTTTTTT. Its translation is CAIGTGRETGELFF.